Listed below are T cell receptor beta chains from one sample, sequenced in a study of shared clonotypes between healthy human individuals. The assay was immunoSEQ multiplex PCR, and TCRdb's table has in-frame clones only and misses some. Of a few million clones listed, around nine tenths were seen once; the top ten hold about 0.13%. Material for sequencing was naive CD4+ T cells sorted from blood. Receptors were obtained from a man younger than 35 in good health. Both conserved end residues are part of each CDR3. D genes are given only for firm matches. Clone size is given for some rows only: seen once, a few or many times, or a class if the clone is expanded.

V	D	J	size	CDR3	DNA
TRBV11-2	TRBD2	TRBJ2-3	once	CASSRTSGSHTQYF	TGTGCCAGCAGCCGGACTAGCGGGAGTCATACGCAGTATTTT
TRBV6-5	-	TRBJ2-1	-	CASSYSTAYNEQFF	TGTGCCAGCAGTTACTCGACAGCCTACAATGAGCAGTTCTTC
TRBV6-6	-	TRBJ2-7	-	CASSYSSQNYEQYF	TGTGCCAGCAGTTACTCGAGCCAGAACTACGAGCAGTACTTC
TRBV6-5	TRBD1	TRBJ2-7	-	CASSLGTGGYEQYF	TGTGCCAGCAGTCTCGGGACAGGAGGCTACGAGCAGTACTTC
TRBV29-1	-	TRBJ2-1	-	CSVGSASGPFIGEQFF	TGCAGCGTTGGATCGGCTTCGGGACCCTTTATTGGTGAGCAGTTCTTC
TRBV19	-	TRBJ1-3	-	CASSTGNSGNTIYF	TGTGCCAGTAGTACAGGAAACTCTGGAAACACCATATATTTT
TRBV5-1	-	TRBJ1-5	-	CASSLVGGGPGQSAQHF	TGCGCCAGCAGCTTGGTCGGGGGGGGCCCCGGACAATCCGCCCAGCATTTT
TRBV28	-	TRBJ1-2	-	CASNSGAFGYGYTF	TGTGCCAGCAACTCCGGGGCTTTCGGCTATGGCTACACCTTC
TRBV19	TRBD1	TRBJ1-6	once	CASSTAGGRNNSPLHF	TGTGCCAGTAGTACCGCAGGGGGTCGGAATAATTCACCCCTCCACTTT
TRBV5-4	-	TRBJ2-7	-	CASSLAGRGSGQYF	TGTGCCAGCAGCTTGGCCGGCAGGGGATCCGGGCAGTACTTC
TRBV30	TRBD2	TRBJ2-6	-	CAWSGLAGASGANVLTF	TGTGCCTGGAGCGGACTAGCGGGAGCATCCGGGGCCAACGTCCTGACTTTC
TRBV18	TRBD1	TRBJ1-2	-	CASSRGQGGGYTF	TGTGCCAGCTCCCGCGGACAGGGCGGGGGCTACACCTTC
TRBV10-3	TRBD2	TRBJ2-7	-	CAISGGGGNEQYF	TGTGCCATCTCGGGCGGGGGTGGCAACGAGCAGTACTTC
TRBV28	-	TRBJ1-2	-	CASSSSTDEYRSGYTF	TGTGCCAGCAGTTCCTCAACCGATGAATATAGGAGTGGCTACACCTTC